The 20 T cell receptor beta chains reported below all come from one sample, sequenced in a study of T cell responses to AZD1222 COVID-19 vaccine. This table comes from immunoSEQ multiplex PCR, and its TCRdb copy is limited to in-frame clones, with some not included. The table has about 200,000 clones, about 93% seen once. This sample comprised peripheral blood, obtained on day 0 of MenACWY control vaccination. The source of these receptors is an adult in good health.

About this clone itself: Additional DNA sequences in this sample encode the identical CDR3. This chain uses TRBV6-6 with TRBJ2-4; possible D gene TRBD1, 6 bases. Germline assignment: CDR1 MNHNY and CDR2 SVGAGI (reference sequence). V was cut by 6 bases and J by 0 bases, with 12 bases left in between. This CDR3 is built from 15 residues. CDR3: CASRPTGIAKNIQYF. In DNA form, the CDR3 reads TGTGCCAGCAGACCGACAGGTATAGCCAAAAACATTCAGTACTTC.

This clone was recorded once. The V gene is TRBV20-1, the J gene TRBJ2-3; 9 bases are shared with TRBD2. Germline values: CDR1 DFQATT, CDR2 SNEGSKA (reference sequence). The V and J ends lost 6 bases and 2 bases, in that order; junction bases with no gene match: 18. The CDR3 runs to 18 residues. The CDR3 DNA sequence: TGCAGTGCCAGTGCCCGTTTTACCGCGGGGGGGTACACAGATACGCAGTATTTT. This sequence encodes CSASARFTAGGYTDTQYF.

This rearrangement joins TRBV2 to TRBJ1-1; D is uncertain. The CDR3 consists of 12 residues. Germline V lookup: CDR1 SNHLY, CDR2 FYNNEI. V lost 8 bases and J 5 bases, leaving 12 bases between the germline ends. CDR3 nucleotide sequence: TGTGCCAGCGGCCTCCAGGCAACTGAAGCTTTCTTT. It is translated as CASGLQATEAFF.

V gene TRBV28 combines with J gene TRBJ1-5; maybe TRBD1 (6 bases). V lost 5 bases, J lost 0 bases, and 17 bases lay in between. CDR3 length: 17 amino acids. Germline V gives CDR1 MDHEN, CDR2 SYDVKM. The DNA of the CDR3 is TGTGCCAGCAGTCCCCAAGGACAGTTCTATAGCAATCAGCCCCAGCATTTT. This translates into CASSPQGQFYSNQPQHF.

The genes are TRBV28 and TRBJ2-3, with D unclear. Trimming shortened V by 10 bases and J by 6 bases, and 17 bases separated the two germline ends. The length of the CDR3 is 13 residues. Germline lookup yields CDR1 MDHEN and CDR2 SYDVKM. The CDR3 loop reads CATASSNPDTQYF. The CDR3 coding sequence is TGTGCCACCGCGAGCTCCAATCCGGATACGCAGTATTTT.

This clone was seen just once. V is TRBV18 and J is TRBJ1-4; 7 nucleotides line up with TRBD1. V lost 3 bases to trimming and J lost 2 bases; unmatched junction nucleotides: 15. CDR1 is KGHSH and CDR2 is LQKENI in the germline V gene. The length of the CDR3 is 19 residues. Here the CDR3 reads CASSPGITGVLGTNEKLFF. Written as DNA, the CDR3 is TGTGCCAGCTCACCCGGAATTACAGGGGTTTTAGGGACTAATGAAAAACTGTTTTTT. The complete variable domain, with remaining parts taken from reference TRBV18 and TRBJ1-4, reads NAGVMQNPRHLVRRRGQEARLRCSPMKGHSHVYWYRQLPEEGLKFMVYLQKENIIDESGMPKERFSAEFPKEGPSILRIQQVVRGDSAAYFCASSPGITGVLGTNEKLFFGSGTQLSVL.

This clone was found once. The chain combines TRBV7-2 with TRBJ2-3; TRBD1 is a possible D gene (5 bases). CDR1 is SGHTA, CDR2 FQGNSA, per germline. V was clipped by 11 bases and J by 2 bases, with 14 bases between them. The CDR3 is made up of 13 amino acids. Written as DNA, the CDR3 is TGTGCCGGGGCTCTCTTTAACACAGATACGCAGTATTTT. Translating gives CAGALFNTDTQYF.

The rearrangement joins TRBV28 to TRBJ2-2; D is possibly TRBD1 (5 bases). V lost 5 bases and J lost 0, with 10 bases in between. Germline CDR1 reads MDHEN; CDR2 reads SYDVKM. The CDR3 is 15 amino acids. The CDR3 loop is CASSGAAANTGELFF. CDR3 coding DNA: TGTGCCAGCAGTGGGGCGGCTGCGAACACCGGGGAGCTGTTTTTT.

The chain links TRBV13 to TRBJ1-1, with D perhaps TRBD1 (5 bases). The germline gives CDR1 PRHDT, CDR2 FYEKMQ (reference sequence). This CDR3 is 14 amino acids long. V gave up 1 base and J gave up 6 bases, with 12 bases separating them. As DNA, the CDR3 is TGTGCCAGCAGCTTAGTGTGGGGGAGCCCTGAAGCTTTCTTT. This gives the protein CASSLVWGSPEAFF.

The CDR3 nucleotides read TGCGCCAGCACCGTCACAGGGTATGGGTACACTGAAGCTTTCTTT. This codes for CASTVTGYGYTEAFF. The rearrangement joins TRBV5-1 to TRBJ1-1, with a weak D call TRBD1 (6 bases). Per the germline V gene, CDR1 is SGHRS and CDR2 is YFSETQ. V was shortened by 6 bases and J by 3 bases, with 18 bases between the two germline ends. There are 15 residues in the CDR3.

The chain is built from TRBV3-1 (or the pseudogene TRBV3-2) and TRBJ2-3, with 8 bases aligning to TRBD2. CDR1 and CDR2 (germline): LGHDT, YNNKEL (reference sequence). The CDR3 totals 14 residues. The ends lost 11 bases at V and 2 bases at J; junction bases unmatched: 9. Here the CDR3 reads CASSGLAFTDTQYF. CDR3 bases: TGTGCCTCGAGTGGACTAGCTTTCACAGATACGCAGTATTTT.

The gene calls are TRBV7-9 and TRBJ1-1, with 12 bases matching TRBD1. The CDR3 runs to 16 residues. Germline V gene sequence: CDR1 SEHNR, CDR2 FQNEAQ (reference sequence). The V and J ends lost 6 bases and 1 base, in that order; junction bases with no gene match: 6. The CDR3 region is CASRLTGQGANTEAFF. The CDR3 bases are TGTGCCAGCAGGCTTACGGGACAGGGGGCGAACACTGAAGCTTTCTTT.

The chain recombines TRBV7-9 with TRBJ2-1; 10 nucleotides line up with TRBD1. CDR3 length equals 15 residues. Germline V CDR1 and CDR2: SEHNR, FQNEAQ (reference sequence). V lost 5 bases to trimming and J lost 4 bases; unmatched junction nucleotides: 5. CDR3 DNA sequence: TGTGCCAGCAGCCAGAGGGACAGGGGTTACAATGAGCAGTTCTTC. Translated, it gives CASSQRDRGYNEQFF.

The chain combines TRBV7-2 with TRBJ2-2; 11 nucleotides match TRBD2. Losses at the gene ends were 5 bases for V and 1 base for J; bases not matched to a gene: 3. Per germline, CDR1 SGHTA and CDR2 FQGNSA. This CDR3 spans 16 amino acids. CDR3 region: CASSRTSGLNTGELFF. For the CDR3, the DNA is TGTGCCAGCAGCCGGACTAGCGGGCTGAACACCGGGGAGCTGTTTTTT. Full variable domain (rest looked up from reference TRBV7-2 and TRBJ2-2): GAGVSQSPSNKVTEKGKDVELRCDPISGHTALYWYRQSLGQGLEFLIYFQGNSAPDKSGLPSDRFSAERTGGSVSTLTIQRTQQEDSAVYLCASSRTSGLNTGELFFGEGSRLTVL.

V usage is TRBV6-1 and J usage is TRBJ2-5; 10 positions match TRBD1. The CDR3 totals 16 residues. Germline V gene lookup returns CDR1 MNHNS and CDR2 SASEGT. V trimming: 3 bases; J trimming: 5 bases; junction bases outside the gene matches: 9. The CDR3 DNA reads as TGTGCCAGCAGTGATGGGGGACAGGGGCCTGGGGAGACCCAGTACTTC. Protein sequence: CASSDGGQGPGETQYF.

The rearrangement uses TRBV2 and TRBJ1-5; TRBD1 matches 7 bases. Looked up from germline, CDR1 is SNHLY and CDR2 is FYNNEI. After removal of 6 bases from V and 2 bases from J, the junction contained 4 bases not matched to a gene. This CDR3 comprises 14 residues. CDR3 DNA: TGTGCCAGCAGCATAACAGGGGGCAATCAGCCCCAGCATTTT. It specifies CASSITGGNQPQHF.

This chain links TRBV11-2 with TRBJ2-2; D not certain. The CDR3 is 13 residues long. V lost 0 bases and J 6 bases, leaving 5 bases between the germline ends. Germline V lookup: CDR1 SGHAT, CDR2 FQNNGV. CDR3 coding DNA: TGTGCCAGCAGCTTAGAAAGGGCCGGGGAGCTGTTTTTT. Translated: CASSLERAGELFF.

The chain uses TRBV21-1 and TRBJ1-1; TRBD1 reflects the table's D call only, with no check against the DNA. TRBV21-1 is assigned pseudogene status. This CDR3 contains 14 residues. Here the CDR3 DNA reads TGTGCCAGCAGCTTACAGGGTCAGGACACTGAAGCTTTCTTT. It specifies CASSLQGQDTEAFF.

This clone was observed a few times. The chain uses TRBV27 and TRBJ1-6, with D unresolved. Germline CDR1 MNHEY, CDR2 SMNVEV (reference sequence). The CDR3 is 14 amino acids. Trimming pared 8 bases from V and 5 bases from J, leaving 13 bases between. This CDR3 is CASGPRYNNSPLHF. CDR3 sequence (DNA): TGTGCCAGCGGCCCCAGATACAATAATTCACCCCTCCACTTT.

V gene TRBV2 combines with J gene TRBJ1-3; tentatively, D is TRBD1 (5 bases). V was cut by 10 bases and J by 0 bases, with 13 bases left in between. In germline, CDR1 is SNHLY, CDR2 FYNNEI. The CDR3 totals 14 residues. The CDR3 sequence: CATKGTSSGNTIYF. The CDR3 DNA follows: TGTGCCACCAAAGGGACGAGCTCTGGAAACACCATATATTTT.